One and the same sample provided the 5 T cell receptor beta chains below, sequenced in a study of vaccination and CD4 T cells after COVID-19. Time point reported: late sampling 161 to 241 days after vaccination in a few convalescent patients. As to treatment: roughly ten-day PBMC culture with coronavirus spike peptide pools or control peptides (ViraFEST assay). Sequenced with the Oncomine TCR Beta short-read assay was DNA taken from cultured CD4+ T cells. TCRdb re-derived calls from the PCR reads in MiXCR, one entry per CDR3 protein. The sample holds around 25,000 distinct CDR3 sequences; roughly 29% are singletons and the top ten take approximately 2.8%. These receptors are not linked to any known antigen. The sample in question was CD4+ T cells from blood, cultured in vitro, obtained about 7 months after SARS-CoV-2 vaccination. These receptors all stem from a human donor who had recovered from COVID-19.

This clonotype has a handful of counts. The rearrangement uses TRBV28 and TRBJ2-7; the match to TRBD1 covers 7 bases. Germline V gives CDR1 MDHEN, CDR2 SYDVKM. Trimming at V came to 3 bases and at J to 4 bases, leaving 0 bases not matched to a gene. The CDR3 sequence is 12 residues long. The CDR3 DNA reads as TGTGCCAGCAGTTTGACAGGGTACGAGCAGTACTTC. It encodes CASSLTGYEQYF.

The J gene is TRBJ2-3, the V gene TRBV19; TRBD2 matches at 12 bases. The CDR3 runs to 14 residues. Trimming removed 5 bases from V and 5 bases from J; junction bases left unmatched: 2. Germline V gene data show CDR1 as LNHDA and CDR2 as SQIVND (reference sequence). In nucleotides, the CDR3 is TGTGCCAGTAGTTTGACTAGCGGGAGAGATACGCAGTATTTT. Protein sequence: CASSLTSGRDTQYF.

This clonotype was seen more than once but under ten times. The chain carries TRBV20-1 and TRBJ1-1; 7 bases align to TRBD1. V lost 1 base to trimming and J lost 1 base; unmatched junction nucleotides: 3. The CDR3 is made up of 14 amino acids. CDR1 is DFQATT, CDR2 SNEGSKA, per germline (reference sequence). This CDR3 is CSARAGQPNTEAFF. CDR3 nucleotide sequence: TGCAGTGCTAGAGCGGGACAGCCGAACACTGAAGCTTTCTTT.

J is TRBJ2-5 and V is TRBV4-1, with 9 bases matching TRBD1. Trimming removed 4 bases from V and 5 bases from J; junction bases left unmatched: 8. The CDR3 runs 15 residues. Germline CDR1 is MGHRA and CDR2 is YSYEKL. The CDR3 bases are TGCGCCAGCAGCCTTCCACAGGGGGCAAAGGAGACCCAGTACTTC. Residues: CASSLPQGAKETQYF.

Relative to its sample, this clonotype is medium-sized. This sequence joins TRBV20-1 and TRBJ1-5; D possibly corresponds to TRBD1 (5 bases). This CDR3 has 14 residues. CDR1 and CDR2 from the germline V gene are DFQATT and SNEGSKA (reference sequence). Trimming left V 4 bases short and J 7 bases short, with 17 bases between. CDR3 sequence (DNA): TGCAGTGCTACCGCCGGGACGGTAGACCAGCCCCAGCATTTT. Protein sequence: CSATAGTVDQPQHF.